The source of this T cell receptor (beta chain) is a study of blood T cell repertoires in COVID-19. Study summary: From T cells, B-cell-depleted T cells, or PBMCs came the material, which was cDNA or gDNA.

Sequencing used immunoSEQ multiplex PCR; TCRdb keeps in-frame clones, though not all of them. The sample contains 200,000 to 250,000 clones, nearly 85% of which appear only once. J gave up 4 bases and V 8 bases, and 8 bases lay outside the gene matches. Germline V gives CDR1 SGHAT, CDR2 FQNNGV. The CDR3 totals 13 residues. The V and J genes are TRBV11-2 and TRBJ2-7, with 7 bases matching TRBD1. The sequencing input was peripheral blood. This clonotype was sampled from a woman aged 25-40 years with COVID-19, enrolled during active disease. This chain's CDR3 is CASSVGTVYEQYF. CDR3 sequence (DNA): TGTGCCAGCTCGGTAGGGACAGTTTACGAGCAGTACTTC.